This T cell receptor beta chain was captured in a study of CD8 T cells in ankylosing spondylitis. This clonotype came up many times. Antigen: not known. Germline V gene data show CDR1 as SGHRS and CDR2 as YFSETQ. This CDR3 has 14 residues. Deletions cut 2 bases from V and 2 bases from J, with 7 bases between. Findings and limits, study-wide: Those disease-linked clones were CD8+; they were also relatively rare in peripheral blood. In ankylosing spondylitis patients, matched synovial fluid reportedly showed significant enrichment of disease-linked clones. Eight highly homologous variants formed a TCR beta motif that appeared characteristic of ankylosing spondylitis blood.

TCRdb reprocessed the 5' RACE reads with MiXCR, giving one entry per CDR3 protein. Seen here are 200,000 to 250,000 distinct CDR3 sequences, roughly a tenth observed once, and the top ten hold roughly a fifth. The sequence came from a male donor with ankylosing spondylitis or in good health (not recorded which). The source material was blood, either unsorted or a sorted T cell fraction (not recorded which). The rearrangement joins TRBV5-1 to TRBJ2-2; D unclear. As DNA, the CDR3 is TGCGCCAGCAGCTTTCAAGGAAACACCGGGGAGCTGTTTTTT. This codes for CASSFQGNTGELFF. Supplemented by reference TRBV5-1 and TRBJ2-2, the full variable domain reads KAGVTQTPRYLIKTRGQQVTLSCSPISGHRSVSWYQQTPGQGLQFLFEYFSETQRNKGNFPGRFSGRQFSNSRSEMNVSTLELGDSALYLCASSFQGNTGELFFGEGSRLTVL.